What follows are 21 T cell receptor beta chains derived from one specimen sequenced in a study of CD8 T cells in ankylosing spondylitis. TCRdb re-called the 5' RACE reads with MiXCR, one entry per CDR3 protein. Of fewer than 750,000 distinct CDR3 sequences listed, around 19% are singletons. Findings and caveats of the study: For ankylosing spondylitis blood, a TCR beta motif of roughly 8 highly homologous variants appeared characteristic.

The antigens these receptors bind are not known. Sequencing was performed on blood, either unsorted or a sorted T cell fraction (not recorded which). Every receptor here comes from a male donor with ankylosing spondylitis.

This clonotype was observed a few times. As DNA, the CDR3 is TGTGCCAGCTCACCGGCTAGCGAGCTCAATGAGCAGTTCTTC. Translation gives CASSPASELNEQFF. The chain joins TRBV18 to TRBJ2-1; D may be TRBD2 (6 bases). Trimming left V 3 bases short and J 6 bases short, with 12 bases between. There are 14 residues in the CDR3. The V gene's germline CDR1 is KGHSH and CDR2 LQKENI.

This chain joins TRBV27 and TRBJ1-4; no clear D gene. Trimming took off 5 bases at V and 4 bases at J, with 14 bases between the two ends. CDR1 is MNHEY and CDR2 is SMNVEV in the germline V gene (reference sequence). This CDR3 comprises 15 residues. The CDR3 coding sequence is TGTGCCAGCAGTACACCTACCAGTTTTAATGAAAAACTGTTTTTT. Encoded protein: CASSTPTSFNEKLFF.

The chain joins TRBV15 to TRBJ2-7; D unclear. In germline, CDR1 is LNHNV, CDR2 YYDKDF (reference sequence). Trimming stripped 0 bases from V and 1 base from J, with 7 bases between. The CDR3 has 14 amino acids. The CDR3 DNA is TGTGCCACCAGCAGAGAGATAGCTTCCTACGAGCAGTACTTC. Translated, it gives CATSREIASYEQYF.

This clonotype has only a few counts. DNA of the CDR3: TGTGCCAGCAGCTTAGCCCTACCGGGACAGGGTCATTGCACCTTC. This encodes CASSLALPGQGHCTF. The chain has TRBV11-2 and TRBJ1-2; 9 bases fit TRBD1. This CDR3 contains 15 residues. Germline CDR1 is SGHAT and CDR2 is FQNNGV. After removal of 1 base from V and 13 bases from J, the junction contained 13 bases not matched to a gene.

Here the CDR3 reads CASSPWGGGGYNEQFF. CDR3 bases: TGTGCCAGCAGTCCCTGGGGGGGCGGGGGATACAATGAGCAGTTCTTC. The chain carries TRBV12-3 or TRBV12-4 and TRBJ2-1, with D perhaps matching TRBD2 (7 bases). The V end was cut by 5 bases, the J end by 4 bases, with 18 bases between. This CDR3 is 16 amino acids long.

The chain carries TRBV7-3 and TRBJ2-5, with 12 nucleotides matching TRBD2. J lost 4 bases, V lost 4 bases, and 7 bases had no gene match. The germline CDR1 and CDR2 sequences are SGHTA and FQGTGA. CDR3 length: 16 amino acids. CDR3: CASSSRLAGVGETQYF. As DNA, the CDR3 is TGTGCCAGCAGCTCCAGACTAGCGGGAGTTGGAGAGACCCAGTACTTC.

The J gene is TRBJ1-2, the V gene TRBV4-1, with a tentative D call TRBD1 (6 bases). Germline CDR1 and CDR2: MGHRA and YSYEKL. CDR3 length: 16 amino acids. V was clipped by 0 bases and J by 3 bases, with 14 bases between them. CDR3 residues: CASSQDPGGSDYGYTF. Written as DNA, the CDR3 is TGCGCCAGCAGCCAAGATCCCGGGGGCTCGGACTATGGCTACACCTTC.

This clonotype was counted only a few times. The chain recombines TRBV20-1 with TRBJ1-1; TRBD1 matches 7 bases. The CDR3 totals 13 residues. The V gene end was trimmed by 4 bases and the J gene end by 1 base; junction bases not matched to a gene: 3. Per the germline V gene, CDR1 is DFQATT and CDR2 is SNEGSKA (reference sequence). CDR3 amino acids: CSANRGPNTEAFF. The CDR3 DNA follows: TGCAGTGCTAACAGGGGACCGAACACTGAAGCTTTCTTT.

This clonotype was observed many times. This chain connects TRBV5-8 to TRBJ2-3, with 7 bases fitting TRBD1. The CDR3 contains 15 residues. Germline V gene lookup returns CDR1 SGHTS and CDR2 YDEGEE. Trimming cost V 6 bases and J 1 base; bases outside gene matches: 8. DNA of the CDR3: TGTGCCAGCACCCACCGGGACAGCCGCACAGATACGCAGTATTTT. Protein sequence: CASTHRDSRTDTQYF.

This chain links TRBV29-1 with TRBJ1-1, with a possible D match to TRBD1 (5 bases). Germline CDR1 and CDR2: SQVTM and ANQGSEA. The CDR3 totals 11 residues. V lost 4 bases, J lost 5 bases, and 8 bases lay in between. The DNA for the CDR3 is TGCAGCGTTGGCAGGGTTACTGAAGCTTTCTTT. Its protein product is CSVGRVTEAFF.

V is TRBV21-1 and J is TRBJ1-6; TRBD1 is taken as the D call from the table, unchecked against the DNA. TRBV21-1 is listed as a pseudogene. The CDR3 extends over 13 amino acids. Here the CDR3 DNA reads TGTGCCAGCGAGGGACAGGGGCATTCACCCCTCCACTTT. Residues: CASEGQGHSPLHF.

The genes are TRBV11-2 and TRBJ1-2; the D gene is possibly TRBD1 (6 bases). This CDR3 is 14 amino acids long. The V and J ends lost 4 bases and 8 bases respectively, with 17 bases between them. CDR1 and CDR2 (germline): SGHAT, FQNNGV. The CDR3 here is CASSSLRGPEGYTF. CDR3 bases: TGTGCCAGCAGCTCACTCAGGGGACCTGAGGGCTACACCTTC.

Here the CDR3 reads CASSTGTGGFSPYEQYF. The CDR3 DNA reads TGTGCCAGCAGTACCGGGACAGGGGGGTTTTCACCCTACGAGCAGTACTTC. This chain links TRBV2 with TRBJ2-7, with 11 nucleotides matching TRBD1. CDR1 is SNHLY and CDR2 is FYNNEI in the germline V gene. V trimming: 5 bases; J trimming: 2 bases; junction bases outside the gene matches: 11. CDR3 size: 17 residues.

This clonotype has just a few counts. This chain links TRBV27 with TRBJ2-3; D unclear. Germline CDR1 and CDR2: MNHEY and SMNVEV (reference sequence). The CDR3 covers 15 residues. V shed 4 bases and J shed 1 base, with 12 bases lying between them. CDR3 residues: CASSSTLARTDTQYF. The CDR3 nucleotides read TGTGCCAGCAGTTCGACCTTGGCTCGCACAGATACGCAGTATTTT.

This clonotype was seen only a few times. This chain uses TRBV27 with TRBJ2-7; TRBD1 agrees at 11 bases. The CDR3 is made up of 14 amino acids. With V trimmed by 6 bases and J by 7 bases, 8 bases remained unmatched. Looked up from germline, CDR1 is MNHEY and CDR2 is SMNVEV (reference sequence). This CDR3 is CASRGQGAMREQYF. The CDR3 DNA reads TGTGCCAGCAGAGGACAGGGGGCGATGCGGGAGCAGTACTTC.

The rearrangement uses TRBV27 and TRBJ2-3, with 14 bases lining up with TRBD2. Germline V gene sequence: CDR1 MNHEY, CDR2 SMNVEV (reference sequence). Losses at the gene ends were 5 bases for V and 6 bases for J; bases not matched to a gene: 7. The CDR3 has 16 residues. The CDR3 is CASSPWTSGRWDTQYF. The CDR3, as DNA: TGTGCCAGCAGTCCATGGACTAGCGGGAGGTGGGATACGCAGTATTTT.

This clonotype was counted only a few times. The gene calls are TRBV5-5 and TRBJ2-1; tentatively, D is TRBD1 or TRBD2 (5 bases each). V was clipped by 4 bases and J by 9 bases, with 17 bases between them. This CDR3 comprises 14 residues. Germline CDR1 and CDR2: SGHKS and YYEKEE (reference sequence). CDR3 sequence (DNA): TGTGCCAGCAGCCCCGGTAGGGGAGTGGGTGAGCAGTTCTTC. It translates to CASSPGRGVGEQFF.

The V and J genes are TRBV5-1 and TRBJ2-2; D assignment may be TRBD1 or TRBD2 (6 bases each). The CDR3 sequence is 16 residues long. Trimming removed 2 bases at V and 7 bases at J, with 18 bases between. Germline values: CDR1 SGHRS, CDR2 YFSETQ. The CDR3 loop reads CASSLRHGGAHGELFF. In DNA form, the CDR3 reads TGCGCCAGCAGCTTACGGCACGGGGGCGCCCACGGGGAGCTGTTTTTT.

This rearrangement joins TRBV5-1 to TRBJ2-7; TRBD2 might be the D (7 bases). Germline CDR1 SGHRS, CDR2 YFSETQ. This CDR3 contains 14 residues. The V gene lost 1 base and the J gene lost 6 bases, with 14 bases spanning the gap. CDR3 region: CASSLNREGSEQYF. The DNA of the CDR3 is TGCGCCAGCAGCTTGAACAGGGAGGGCAGCGAGCAGTACTTC.

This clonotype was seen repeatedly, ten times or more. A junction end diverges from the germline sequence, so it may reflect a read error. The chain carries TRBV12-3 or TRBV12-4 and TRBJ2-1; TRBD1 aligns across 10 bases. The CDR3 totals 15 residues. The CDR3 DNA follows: TGTGCCAGCAGCTTAGGGGACAGGGGTTACAATGAGCAGTTCTTC. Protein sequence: CASSLGDRGYNEQFF.

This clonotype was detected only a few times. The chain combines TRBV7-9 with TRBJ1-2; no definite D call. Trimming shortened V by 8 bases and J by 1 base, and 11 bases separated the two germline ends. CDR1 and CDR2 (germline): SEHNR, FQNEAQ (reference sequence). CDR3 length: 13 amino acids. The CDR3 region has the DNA TGTGCCAGCTCTCATGGCCTTAACTATGGCTACACCTTC. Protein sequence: CASSHGLNYGYTF. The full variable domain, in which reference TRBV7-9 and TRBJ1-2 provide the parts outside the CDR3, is DTGVSQNPRHKITKRGQNVTFRCDPISEHNRLYWYRQTLGQGPEFLTYFQNEAQLEKSRLLSDRFSAERPKGSFSTLEIQRTEQGDSAMYLCASSHGLNYGYTFGSGTRLTVV.